This is a list of T cell receptor beta chains from one sample in a study of human T cells and chemical hapten exposure. TCRdb recomputed calls from the RACE reads with MiXCR, one row per CDR3 protein. The sample holds 100,000 or so distinct CDR3 sequences, roughly a third seen once. The sequencing here drew on whole blood, taken in connection with sensitization to the hapten diphenylcyclopropenone (DPC). The source of these receptors is a man between 35 and 55 years old with alopecia areata. Some clones in this sample may be carry-over from other donors' samples. Each CDR3 is given with its conserved first and last residue. A D gene is named only where the DNA matches it firmly. Size values are once, few and many counts, or a class for expanded clones, and some rows have none.

TRBV27	-	TRBD1	TRBJ1-4	TGTGCCAGCAGTTTATACACAGGGGGCAGAGAAAAACTGTTTTTT	CASSLYTGGREKLFF
TRBV6-5	-	TRBD1	TRBJ1-6	TGTGCCAGCAGTTCTCTCGGACAGGGGGGTTCACCCCTCCACTTT	CASSSLGQGGSPLHF
TRBV11-1	-	-	TRBJ2-1	TGTGCCAGCAGCCCCGGCGGTCCCAATGAGCAGTTCTTC	CASSPGGPNEQFF
TRBV6-5	-	TRBD2	TRBJ2-1	TGTGCCAGCAGTAGTAGCGGGAGCTCCTACAATGAGCAGTTCTTC	CASSSSGSSYNEQFF
TRBV28	-	TRBD2	TRBJ2-3	TGTGCCAGCAGTTTACCCCACCAGCGGGAGGGAAGCACAGATACGCAGTATTTT	CASSLPHQREGSTDTQYF
TRBV19	few	-	TRBJ2-2	TGTGCCAGTAGTATAGAGCCAAGAAACACCGGGGAGCTGTTTTTT	CASSIEPRNTGELFF
TRBV20-1	-	TRBD1	TRBJ1-3	TGCAGTGCTGGTTGGACAGGGAGCTCTGGAAACACCATATATTTT	CSAGWTGSSGNTIYF
TRBV7-2	few	-	TRBJ2-7	TGTGCCAGCAGCGAGACCGTAGCGATAAACGCCTACGAGCAGTACTTC	CASSETVAINAYEQYF
TRBV4-3	-	TRBD2	TRBJ2-7	TGTGCCAGCAGCCAAGAGCCAGCGGGAGGACCGTCCTGGCAGTACTTC	CASSQEPAGGPSWQYF
TRBV27	-	TRBD1	TRBJ1-1	TGTGCCAGCAGTTTTTATGCGACAGGGGGCGGAACTGAAGCTTTCTTT	CASSFYATGGGTEAFF
TRBV30	few	-	TRBJ1-5	TGTGCCTGGAGTGACGGGGGTGGCAATCAGCCCCAGCATTTT	CAWSDGGGNQPQHF
TRBV30	few	-	TRBJ2-4	TGTGCCTGGTCAGGGTCCAAAAACATTCAGTACTTC	CAWSGSKNIQYF
TRBV5-6	-	-	TRBJ1-5	TGTGCCAGCAGCTTAAGTCCGGCCAGGGCAGTGGAGCCCCAGCATTTT	CASSLSPARAVEPQHF
TRBV6-2/TRBV6-3	-	TRBD2	TRBJ2-2	TGTGCCAGCAGTCGAAAAGAGGAAGGGGTGATAGCGGGTCTTAGGACCGGGGAGCTGTTTTTT	CASSRKEEGVIAGLRTGELFF
TRBV7-9	-	TRBD1	TRBJ1-6	TGTGCCAGCAGCTGGGGACAGGACAATTCACCCCTCCACTTT	CASSWGQDNSPLHF
TRBV4-3	many	-	TRBJ1-2	TGCGCCAGCAGCCAAAATACGGAGACACGCTACACCTTC	CASSQNTETRYTF
TRBV12-3/TRBV12-4	-	TRBD2	TRBJ2-4	TGTGCCAGCAGCCCACTAGCGGGAGGGCACATTCAGTACTTC	CASSPLAGGHIQYF
TRBV5-1	-	TRBD2	TRBJ2-6	TGCGCCAGCAGCGAACTAGCGGGAGGGCCAATTGGGGCCAACGTCCTGACTTTC	CASSELAGGPIGANVLTF
TRBV12-3/TRBV12-4	few	TRBD1	TRBJ1-2	TGTGCCAGCAGTCCGGGACAGAGCTATGGCTACACCTTC	CASSPGQSYGYTF
TRBV28	once	TRBD1	TRBJ1-2	TGTGCCAGCATCCCGGACAGGGGGCGGGGTGGCTACACCTTC	CASIPDRGRGGYTF
TRBV7-9	few	TRBD1	TRBJ1-4	TGTGCCAGCAGCATATGGACAGGGGGTACCCAAAATGAAAAACTGTTTTTT	CASSIWTGGTQNEKLFF
TRBV25-1	-	-	TRBJ2-2	TGTGCCAGCAGTGATAGGGGGGGACCCGGGGAGCTGTTTTTT	CASSDRGGPGELFF
TRBV2	-	-	TRBJ1-1	TGTGCCAGCAGTGCGGAACCTCGGGCTGAAGCTTTCTTT	CASSAEPRAEAFF
TRBV20-1	-	TRBD2	TRBJ2-3	TGCAGTGCTAGGGTGCGGGGAGGGGCAGATACGCAGTATTTT	CSARVRGGADTQYF
TRBV5-1	-	-	TRBJ2-3	TGCGCCAGCAGCTTTGGAACTGGTTCAGATACGCAGTATTTT	CASSFGTGSDTQYF
TRBV7-9	-	-	TRBJ2-4	TGTGCCAGCAGCTCAGCACTTCCAAACATTCAGTACTTC	CASSSALPNIQYF
TRBV21-1	few	-	TRBJ2-7	TGTGCCAGCAGCAACCACATGGCGTACGAGCAGTACTTC	CASSNHMAYEQYF
TRBV9	-	TRBD1	TRBJ1-1	TGTGCCAGCAGCGCACCTTCGACAGGGCGGGGGGGCACTGAAGCTTTCTTT	CASSAPSTGRGGTEAFF
TRBV5-1	-	-	TRBJ1-6	TGCGCCAGCAGAAGAGGAGAATCACCCCTCCACTTT	CASRRGESPLHF
TRBV21-1	few	-	TRBJ2-1	TGTGCCAGCAGCAAAGAAGGGGGACAGGGCTATTTCTACAATGAGCAGTTCTTC	CASSKEGGQGYFYNEQFF
TRBV13	-	TRBD2	TRBJ2-1	TGTGCCAGCAGCTTAGGTGGCGGGAGGTATGAGCAGTTCTTC	CASSLGGGRYEQFF
TRBV28	few	TRBD1	TRBJ2-7	TGTGCCAGCAGTGCGACAGGGCTCCAAGGGGAGCAGTACTTC	CASSATGLQGEQYF
TRBV5-1	-	TRBD2	TRBJ2-2	TGCGCCAGCAGCTTGGCCGGGACTAGCAACACCGGGGAGCTGTTTTTT	CASSLAGTSNTGELFF
TRBV5-5	-	-	TRBJ2-4	TGTGCCAGCAGCAACGCACCTACAGGGGCCAAAAACATTCAGTACTTC	CASSNAPTGAKNIQYF
TRBV6-2/TRBV6-3	-	TRBD1	TRBJ1-5	TGTGCCAGCAGTTACACCGTCCGACAGGGGACTCTCCCTAATCAGCCCCAGCATTTT	CASSYTVRQGTLPNQPQHF
TRBV28	-	TRBD1	TRBJ1-5	TGTGCCAGCAGTTTTTGGTCAGGGGGCAACGATCAGCCCCAGCATTTT	CASSFWSGGNDQPQHF
TRBV10-3	-	TRBD2	TRBJ2-3	TGTGCCATGGGGACTAGCGGGAGGGCCAGTGGAGATACGCAGTATTTT	CAMGTSGRASGDTQYF